The present T cell receptor (beta chain) was sequenced within a study of cytomegalovirus exposure and HLA in healthy donors. Study-wide results and caveats: CMV serostatus was the only immune exposure information that was available. Upon later analysis, HLA-associated TCR beta chains proved more clonally expanded than other, equally common chains.

CDR1 is LGHNA, CDR2 YNFKEQ, per germline. V dropped 0 bases and J dropped 4 bases, with 9 bases sitting between them. The CDR3 length is 14 residues. Comment on this clone: Its antigen is as yet unknown.

PCR involved 60 Vbeta and 13 Jbeta primers. Sequencing was performed with immunoSEQ multiplex PCR; in TCRdb, only in-frame clones are kept and a portion is missing. Among under 200,000 clones listed, roughly 75% were seen once. The V and J genes are TRBV4-2 and TRBJ2-5; D not resolved. This receptor was taken from a woman aged 40 to 50 in good health and CMV-seropositive. Sample: PBMCs. Here the CDR3 DNA reads TGTGCCAGCAGCCAAGATGTGACGGGAGAGACCCAGTACTTC. Translated, it gives CASSQDVTGETQYF.